These 29 T cell receptor beta chains originate from one sample sequenced in a study of OX40 agonist ivuxolimab in advanced cancers. TCRdb's table, derived via immunoSEQ multiplex PCR, lists solely in-frame clones and lacks some. There are roughly 98,000 clones in the sample; around 83% occur only once, and almost 1.5% lies in the top ten. Sample: CD4+ or CD8+ T cells sorted from blood, taken in a trial of the OX40 agonist ivuxolimab. These receptors originate from an adult with an advanced solid tumor such as melanoma, head and neck, liver or kidney cancer.

The chain couples TRBV27 to TRBJ1-2; 9 nucleotides agree with TRBD1. J gave up 4 bases and V 5 bases, and 8 bases lay outside the gene matches. CDR1 MNHEY and CDR2 SMNVEV come from the germline V gene (reference sequence). There are 15 residues in the CDR3. DNA for the CDR3: TGTGCCAGCAGTCTAGGACAGGGGAGTTTCTATGGCTACACCTTC. Translated, it gives CASSLGQGSFYGYTF.

The DNA of the CDR3 is TGCAGCGTTGGTTCTAGGACGAGCTCCTACGAGCAGTACTTC. Translation: CSVGSRTSSYEQYF. This chain links TRBV29-1 with TRBJ2-7, with D unresolved. Germline CDR1 SQVTM, CDR2 ANQGSEA. V lost 4 bases, J lost 0 bases, and 13 bases lay in between. There are 14 residues in the CDR3.

This chain connects TRBV4-1 to TRBJ1-6, with TRBD1 matching over 8 bases. V lost 2 bases to trimming and J lost 7 bases; unmatched junction nucleotides: 13. The CDR3 length is 18 residues. The germline V gene encodes CDR1 MGHRA and CDR2 YSYEKL. CDR3 region: CASSQPLGQAWGNSPLHF. The CDR3 DNA is TGCGCCAGCAGCCAACCGCTGGGACAGGCCTGGGGAAATTCACCCCTCCACTTT.

The rearrangement uses TRBV4-2 and TRBJ1-2; no reliable D call. V dropped 5 bases and J dropped 8 bases, with 12 bases sitting between them. The CDR3 has 12 amino acids. Germline CDR1 reads LGHNA; CDR2 reads YNFKEQ. CDR3 in DNA: TGTGCCAGCAGCTTGATTCGTCGAGGCTACACCTTC. Its translation is CASSLIRRGYTF.

This clone is a singleton in its sample. This chain uses TRBV7-2 with TRBJ2-3; D gene unclear. Germline V gene data show CDR1 as SGHTA and CDR2 as FQGNSA. The CDR3 has 13 amino acids. V was pared by 1 base and J by 4 bases, with 6 bases between. DNA of the CDR3: TGTGCCAGCAGCTTAGGGCCCGCAGATACGCAGTATTTT. As protein: CASSLGPADTQYF. Using reference TRBV7-2 and TRBJ2-3 for the parts outside the CDR3, the full variable domain is GAGVSQSPSNKVTEKGKDVELRCDPISGHTALYWYRQSLGQGLEFLIYFQGNSAPDKSGLPSDRFSAERTGGSVSTLTIQRTQQEDSAVYLCASSLGPADTQYFGPGTRLTVL.

As regards this clone: Other DNA sequences in this sample translate to the same CDR3. The V gene is TRBV19, the J gene TRBJ2-7; D gene ambiguous. This CDR3 has 12 residues. Trimming pared 3 bases from V and 4 bases from J, leaving 7 bases between. CDR1 is LNHDA and CDR2 is SQIVND in the germline V gene (reference sequence). The chain's CDR3 is CASSMEGYEQYF. CDR3 nucleotide sequence: TGTGCCAGTAGTATGGAAGGATACGAGCAGTACTTC.

CDR3 bases: TGCGCCAGCAGCCAGGGTTGGTCTAACTATGGCTACACCTTC. Translation gives CASSQGWSNYGYTF. The J gene is TRBJ1-2, the V gene TRBV4-3, with no clear D. The CDR3 length is 14 residues. CDR1 and CDR2 (germline): LGHNA, YSLEER. V was cut by 3 bases and J by 0 bases, with 8 bases left in between.

The CDR3 here is CASSVGREQYF. In nucleotides, the CDR3 is TGTGCCAGCAGCGTGGGAAGGGAGCAGTACTTC. The gene calls are TRBV4-2 and TRBJ2-7; no clear D. The CDR3 is made up of 11 amino acids. Germline V gene lookup returns CDR1 LGHNA and CDR2 YNFKEQ. The V end was cut by 5 bases, the J end by 7 bases, with 9 bases between.

This CDR3 is CASSQDSSGNTIYF. The CDR3, as DNA: TGTGCCAGCTCACAGGACAGCTCTGGAAACACCATATATTTT. This sequence joins TRBV18 and TRBJ1-3; a possible D gene is TRBD1 (6 bases). With 4 bases removed from V and 0 bases from J, the gap between germline ends came to 7 bases. The CDR3 is made up of 14 amino acids. Germline-derived CDR1 and CDR2 are KGHSH and LQKENI.

The chain employs TRBV10-3 and TRBJ2-2; tentatively, D is TRBD1 or TRBD2 (5 bases each). Trimming removed 5 bases from V and 4 bases from J, with 14 bases in between. This CDR3 comprises 15 residues. CDR1 and CDR2 (germline): ENHRY, SYGVKD. CDR3 amino acids: CAISPGPSTTGELFF. For the CDR3, the DNA is TGTGCCATCAGTCCGGGACCATCAACCACCGGGGAGCTGTTTTTT.

This sequence joins TRBV7-6 and TRBJ2-7, with D possibly TRBD1 on 5 matching bases. V was trimmed by 2 bases and J by 4 bases, leaving 6 bases between them. This CDR3 contains 12 residues. Germline V gene sequence: CDR1 SGHVS, CDR2 FNYEAQ. CDR3 sequence reads: CASSLQGYEQYF. CDR3 DNA sequence: TGTGCCAGCAGCTTACAGGGTTACGAGCAGTACTTC.

The chain recombines TRBV30 with TRBJ1-1; no clear D. Germline V gene lookup returns CDR1 GTSNPN and CDR2 SVGIG (reference sequence). Trimming took off 2 bases at V and 0 bases at J, with 10 bases between the two ends. The CDR3 is 14 amino acids. CDR3 in amino acids: CAWSPTTVNTEAFF. DNA of the CDR3: TGTGCCTGGAGTCCCACGACGGTGAACACTGAAGCTTTCTTT.

The CDR3, as DNA: TGTGCCAGCAGCCCCGACAGGTCGACTAATGAAAAACTGTTTTTT. This sequence encodes CASSPDRSTNEKLFF. The chain employs TRBV7-8 and TRBJ1-4; TRBD1 is a possible D gene (6 bases). Trimming shortened V by 5 bases and J by 2 bases, and 12 bases separated the two germline ends. The germline CDR1 and CDR2 sequences are SGHVS and FQNEAQ. The CDR3 covers 15 residues.

V usage is TRBV7-2 and J usage is TRBJ2-6, with D unclear. The CDR3 spans 17 residues. Trimming removed 1 base at V and 4 bases at J, with 14 bases between. CDR1 and CDR2 from the germline V gene are SGHTA and FQGNSA. Written as DNA, the CDR3 is TGTGCCAGCAGCTTAGTCCCGGCCCAATCGGGGGCCAACGTCCTGACTTTC. Its protein is CASSLVPAQSGANVLTF.

CDR3 sequence reads: CASSNGQGGNEQFF. The CDR3 DNA follows: TGTGCCAGCAGCAACGGGCAGGGGGGGAATGAGCAGTTCTTC. J is TRBJ2-1 and V is TRBV7-2; perhaps D is TRBD1 or TRBD2 (7 bases each). Trimming pared 5 bases from V and 7 bases from J, leaving 15 bases between. This CDR3 comprises 14 residues. CDR1 and CDR2 from the germline V gene are SGHTA and FQGNSA.

V usage is TRBV7-9 and J usage is TRBJ2-1; 10 bases fit TRBD2. Germline V gene lookup returns CDR1 SEHNR and CDR2 FQNEAQ (reference sequence). V lost 5 bases to trimming and J lost 4 bases; unmatched junction nucleotides: 8. The CDR3 is made up of 16 amino acids. The CDR3 loop is CASSRLGTSVYNEQFF. Written as DNA, the CDR3 is TGTGCCAGCAGCCGCCTCGGGACTAGCGTATACAATGAGCAGTTCTTC.

This clone has only one observation. This rearrangement joins TRBV30 to TRBJ1-4; D is uncertain. CDR3 size: 14 residues. The V and J ends lost 2 bases and 4 bases respectively, with 11 bases between them. In germline, CDR1 is GTSNPN, CDR2 SVGIG (reference sequence). The CDR3 loop is CAWSLTTFNEKLFF. The CDR3 DNA reads TGTGCCTGGAGTCTAACGACTTTTAATGAAAAACTGTTTTTT.

The chain has TRBV7-3 and TRBJ2-3; D is possibly TRBD1 or TRBD2 (5 bases each). V lost 8 bases and J 6 bases, leaving 21 bases between the germline ends. The CDR3 totals 15 residues. Germline loops: CDR1 SGHTA, CDR2 FQGTGA. CDR3 in DNA: TGTGCCAGCTCCTCGTCGGGACGCCCGGGGGATACGCAGTATTTT. Translating gives CASSSSGRPGDTQYF.

A single count supports this clone. The chain combines TRBV28 with TRBJ1-2; D may be TRBD1 (5 bases). The ends were cut back, 11 bases at V and 0 bases at J, with 13 bases in the middle. The CDR3 is 13 amino acids. In germline, CDR1 is MDHEN, CDR2 SYDVKM. CDR3 in amino acids: CAYSSTANYGYTF. The CDR3 DNA reads as TGTGCCTATTCATCGACAGCTAACTATGGCTACACCTTC.

The rearrangement links TRBV9 to TRBJ2-3; TRBD2 agrees at 14 bases. The CDR3 length is 17 residues. The trim removed 2 bases at V and 4 bases at J, leaving 6 bases unmatched. CDR1 is SGDLS and CDR2 is YYNGEE in the germline V gene. The CDR3 spells CASSVTTSGGAADTQYF. CDR3 bases: TGTGCCAGCAGCGTGACGACTAGCGGGGGGGCCGCAGATACGCAGTATTTT.

In DNA, the CDR3 is TGTGCCAGCAGCTTGGGACATCAATCCAATGAGCAGTTCTTC. Its translation: CASSLGHQSNEQFF. This chain uses TRBV7-3 with TRBJ2-1, with D perhaps TRBD1 (6 bases). The germline V gene encodes CDR1 SGHTA and CDR2 FQGTGA. The CDR3 contains 14 residues. The V gene lost 3 bases and the J gene lost 6 bases, with 12 bases spanning the gap. The complete variable domain, with remaining parts taken from reference TRBV7-3 and TRBJ2-1, reads GAGVSQTPSNKVTEKGKYVELRCDPISGHTALYWYRQSLGQGPEFLIYFQGTGAADDSGLPNDRFFAVRPEGSVSTLKIQRTERGDSAVYLCASSLGHQSNEQFFGPGTRLTVL.

This sequence joins TRBV9 and TRBJ2-1, with TRBD2 identical over 15 bases. There are 19 residues in the CDR3. The junction had 16 bases not matched to a gene; V was cut back by 2 bases and J by 10 bases. Germline loops: CDR1 SGDLS, CDR2 YYNGEE. CDR3 nucleotides: TGTGCCAGCAGCGTTCTAGCCGGGACTAGCGGGAGGAAGAGTAAGGAGCAGTTCTTC. This translates into CASSVLAGTSGRKSKEQFF.

The V and J genes are TRBV11-2 and TRBJ2-5; D unresolved. V lost 2 bases to trimming and J lost 2 bases, with 15 bases between them. Germline CDR1 reads SGHAT; CDR2 reads FQNNGV. The CDR3 length is 16 residues. DNA for the CDR3: TGTGCCAGCAGCTTAACCCCCCAGGCCCCTCAAGAGACCCAGTACTTC. Protein: CASSLTPQAPQETQYF.

This clone was recorded once. This same CDR3 is encoded by further DNA sequences in the sample. V is TRBV30 and J is TRBJ1-5; no reliable D call. V lost 2 bases and J lost 2, with 7 bases in between. Germline loops: CDR1 GTSNPN, CDR2 SVGIG (reference sequence). The CDR3 sequence is 13 residues long. CDR3 coding DNA: TGTGCCTGGAGTTCCCAGGGCAATCAGCCCCAGCATTTT. Residues: CAWSSQGNQPQHF. Complete variable domain (other parts from reference TRBV30 and TRBJ1-5): SQTIHQWPATLVQPVGSPLSLECTVEGTSNPNLYWYRQAAGRGLQLLFYSVGIGQISSEVPQNLSASRPQDRQFILSSKKLLLSDSGFYLCAWSSQGNQPQHFGDGTRLSIL.

The V call is TRBV19, the J call TRBJ1-2; 7 positions agree with TRBD1. V shed 6 bases, J shed 4 bases, and the junction held 20 bases outside the gene matches. Looked up from germline, CDR1 is LNHDA and CDR2 is SQIVND (reference sequence). The length of the CDR3 is 18 residues. The CDR3 loop reads CASRESVGQRFNIYGYTF. The CDR3 DNA follows: TGTGCCAGTAGAGAAAGTGTGGGACAGAGGTTTAACATCTATGGCTACACCTTC.

The genes are TRBV6-6 and TRBJ2-1; TRBD2 aligns across 9 bases. Germline-derived CDR1 and CDR2 are MNHNY and SVGAGI (reference sequence). Losses at the gene ends were 1 base for V and 8 bases for J; bases not matched to a gene: 6. CDR3 length: 15 residues. DNA of the CDR3: TGTGCCAGCAGTTACTGGGGCGGGAGGGCCGATGAGCAGTTCTTC. It yields the protein CASSYWGGRADEQFF.

This clone showed up just a few times. The genes are TRBV5-5 and TRBJ1-5, with D uncertain. Germline CDR1 reads SGHKS; CDR2 reads YYEKEE (reference sequence). This CDR3 spans 15 amino acids. The V and J ends lost 0 bases and 1 base respectively, with 8 bases between them. The CDR3 sequence is CASSLVVSSNQPQHF. The CDR3 DNA sequence: TGTGCCAGCAGCTTGGTTGTAAGCAGCAATCAGCCCCAGCATTTT.

The CDR3 sequence is CASIAGQARYEQYF. CDR3 in DNA: TGTGCCAGCATAGCGGGACAGGCGAGATACGAGCAGTACTTC. The gene calls are TRBV28 and TRBJ2-7; D could derive from TRBD1 or TRBD2 (8 bases each). Germline-derived CDR1 and CDR2 are MDHEN and SYDVKM. V was cut by 7 bases and J by 4 bases, with 17 bases left in between. The CDR3 loop spans 14 amino acids.

V usage is TRBV6-5 and J usage is TRBJ2-5; D not resolved. Trimming took 4 bases from V and 1 from J, leaving 13 bases between them. From germline, CDR1 is MNHEY and CDR2 SVGAGI. This CDR3 has 15 residues. CDR3: CASSSYGDTQETQYF. CDR3 bases: TGTGCCAGCAGTTCATACGGCGACACCCAAGAGACCCAGTACTTC.